The 26 T cell receptor beta chains in this list originate from one sample, sequenced in a study of cytomegalovirus exposure and HLA in healthy donors. The PCR was carried out with 60 Vbeta primers and 13 Jbeta primers. Libraries were prepared by immunoSEQ multiplex PCR; TCRdb keeps only in-frame clonotypes and omits some of them. Of some 250,000 clones in the sample, roughly 80% are singletons; the top ten hold 5% to 6%. The sample was PBMCs. These receptors were collected from a woman between 40 and 50 years old in good health and CMV-seropositive.

This sequence joins TRBV2 and TRBJ2-1, with 12 bases identical to TRBD2. This CDR3 is built from 15 residues. CDR1 is SNHLY and CDR2 is FYNNEI in the germline V gene. Unmatched junction bases numbered 10, after V lost 6 bases and J lost 10 bases. In DNA form, the CDR3 reads TGTGCCAGCAGGGCCACTAGCGGGAGGCAGGGGGAGCAGTTCTTC. Amino acid sequence: CASRATSGRQGEQFF.

The CDR3 loop reads CASSPLDWTGELFF. CDR3 bases: TGTGCCAGCAGCCCGCTGGACTGGACCGGGGAGCTGTTTTTT. The chain combines TRBV14 with TRBJ2-2; D is perhaps TRBD2 (5 bases). This CDR3 is built from 14 residues. Germline V gene lookup returns CDR1 SGHDN and CDR2 FVKESK. Trimming pared 4 bases from V and 5 bases from J, leaving 11 bases between.

The V gene is TRBV18, the J gene TRBJ1-2, with 8 bases fitting TRBD1. Germline CDR1 KGHSH, CDR2 LQKENI. V shed 5 bases, J shed 3 bases, and the junction held 2 bases outside the gene matches. The CDR3 has 13 residues. The CDR3 sequence: CASSTDRDYGYTF. CDR3 DNA sequence: TGTGCCAGCTCAACGGACAGGGACTATGGCTACACCTTC. Using reference TRBV18 and TRBJ1-2 for the parts outside the CDR3, the full variable domain is NAGVMQNPRHLVRRRGQEARLRCSPMKGHSHVYWYRQLPEEGLKFMVYLQKENIIDESGMPKERFSAEFPKEGPSILRIQQVVRGDSAAYFCASSTDRDYGYTFGSGTRLTVV.

The chain is built from TRBV13 and TRBJ2-7; 10 bases are a match to TRBD1. This CDR3 has 22 amino acids. The junction had 23 bases not matched to a gene; V was cut back by 2 bases and J by 1 base. The V gene's germline CDR1 is PRHDT and CDR2 FYEKMQ (reference sequence). CDR3 nucleotide sequence: TGTGCCAGCAGCTTACCAATAATTAGACAGGGGGCCCTCCGGACCTCTTCCTACGAGCAGTACTTC. Its translation: CASSLPIIRQGALRTSSYEQYF. Based on the CDR3 plus reference TRBV13 and TRBJ2-7, the full variable domain is AAGVIQSPRHLIKEKRETATLKCYPIPRHDTVYWYQQGPGQDPQFLISFYEKMQSDKGSIPDRFSAQQFSDYHSELNMSSLELGDSALYFCASSLPIIRQGALRTSSYEQYFGPGTRLTVT.

This clone was observed a handful of times. This chain joins TRBV10-3 and TRBJ1-1; D might be TRBD1 (5 bases). The length of the CDR3 is 16 residues. Germline CDR1 and CDR2: ENHRY and SYGVKD. V was clipped by 0 bases and J by 0 bases, with 11 bases between them. CDR3 in amino acids: CAISESGGTVNTEAFF. The CDR3 bases are TGTGCCATCAGTGAGTCCGGCGGGACGGTGAACACTGAAGCTTTCTTT.

This chain's CDR3 is CASSIQGGGNQPQHF. The CDR3 DNA is TGTGCCAGTAGTATACAGGGAGGAGGGAATCAGCCCCAGCATTTT. The chain combines TRBV19 with TRBJ1-5, with a possible D match to TRBD1 (5 bases). Per the germline V gene, CDR1 is LNHDA and CDR2 is SQIVND (reference sequence). V lost 2 bases to trimming and J lost 4 bases, with 12 bases between them. The CDR3 spans 15 residues.

This clone occurred once. The chain combines TRBV7-8 with TRBJ1-2, with D unresolved. The CDR3 contains 14 residues. Germline V CDR1 and CDR2: SGHVS, FQNEAQ. With 5 bases removed from V and 5 bases from J, the gap between germline ends came to 15 bases. CDR3: CASSPRVGVYGYTF. CDR3 nucleotide sequence: TGTGCCAGCAGCCCAAGGGTCGGGGTGTATGGCTACACCTTC.

J is TRBJ2-3 and V is TRBV14; D is possibly TRBD2 (6 bases). Germline CDR1 and CDR2: SGHDN and FVKESK. The CDR3 runs 16 residues. Deletions cut 1 base from V and 1 base from J, with 12 bases between. CDR3 DNA sequence: TGTGCCAGCAGCCAAGTCGGAGGGATCGGCACAGATACGCAGTATTTT. This encodes CASSQVGGIGTDTQYF.

Of note for this clone: At the DNA level, this CDR3 is encoded by other sequences in the same sample as well. The genes are TRBV28 and TRBJ1-2; 10 bases match TRBD1. V dropped 5 bases and J dropped 4; count of bases not matched to a gene: 4. Germline V gene data show CDR1 as MDHEN and CDR2 as SYDVKM. The CDR3 consists of 14 residues. In DNA, the CDR3 is TGTGCCAGCAGTCCCGGGACAGGGGTCTATGGCTACACCTTC. Translated, it gives CASSPGTGVYGYTF.

The chain joins TRBV30 to TRBJ1-1; no clear D. V lost 5 bases and J lost 0, with 10 bases in between. This CDR3 has 13 amino acids. Germline CDR1 and CDR2: GTSNPN and SVGIG (reference sequence). CDR3 in amino acids: CAWSLSMNTEAFF. As DNA, the CDR3 is TGTGCCTGGTCTCTTTCTATGAACACTGAAGCTTTCTTT.

The chain combines TRBV4-1 with TRBJ1-2, with TRBD1 identical over 8 bases. The CDR3 totals 13 residues. CDR1 and CDR2 (germline): MGHRA, YSYEKL. J gave up 2 bases and V 4 bases, and 0 bases lay outside the gene matches. DNA of the CDR3: TGCGCCAGCAGCCGGGACAGGAACTATGGCTACACCTTC. As protein: CASSRDRNYGYTF.

This clone was picked up one time. CDR3 amino acids: CASSQDRVLEQYF. The CDR3 DNA follows: TGCGCCAGCAGCCAAGACCGGGTTCTGGAGCAGTACTTC. This chain connects TRBV4-3 to TRBJ2-7; D gene unclear. The germline V gene encodes CDR1 LGHNA and CDR2 YSLEER. V was cut by 0 bases and J by 7 bases, with 10 bases left in between. The CDR3 sequence is 13 residues long.

This clone was found a few times. The chain employs TRBV5-1 and TRBJ1-3; D unclear. In germline, CDR1 is SGHRS, CDR2 YFSETQ. CDR3 length equals 13 residues. The V end was cut by 2 bases, the J end by 0 bases, with 3 bases between. CDR3: CASSFNSGNTIYF. The CDR3 nucleotides read TGCGCCAGCAGCTTTAACTCTGGAAACACCATATATTTT.

This clone was seen a few times. The V gene is TRBV7-2, the J gene TRBJ2-1; 7 bases map to TRBD1. Germline V CDR1 and CDR2: SGHTA, FQGNSA. With V trimmed by 1 base and J by 2 bases, 5 bases remained unmatched. CDR3 length: 16 amino acids. The CDR3, as DNA: TGTGCCAGCAGCTTAGGCCCCGGGACAGCCTACAATGAGCAGTTCTTC. Protein product: CASSLGPGTAYNEQFF.

The chain uses TRBV30 and TRBJ2-1, with 9 bases that match TRBD1. Germline lookup yields CDR1 GTSNPN and CDR2 SVGIG (reference sequence). The CDR3 contains 15 residues. Trimming at V came to 2 bases and at J to 4 bases, leaving 6 bases not matched to a gene. For the CDR3, the DNA is TGTGCCTGGAGTCCAACCGGGACAGGGTACAATGAGCAGTTCTTC. It specifies CAWSPTGTGYNEQFF.

The V call is TRBV23-1, the J call TRBJ1-5, with 7 bases fitting TRBD1. TRBV23-1 is assigned to the ORF class and has an uncertain function. The length of the CDR3 is 15 residues. J lost 2 bases, V lost 3 bases, and 4 bases had no gene match. CDR3 residues: CASSQMDRRNQPQHF. The CDR3 DNA follows: TGCGCCAGCAGTCAGATGGACAGGCGCAATCAGCCCCAGCATTTT.

V usage is TRBV29-1 and J usage is TRBJ1-3; the match to TRBD1 covers 10 bases. The length of the CDR3 is 13 residues. The trim removed 2 bases at V and 8 bases at J, leaving 3 bases unmatched. Germline V gene lookup returns CDR1 SQVTM and CDR2 ANQGSEA. The CDR3 DNA is TGCAGCGTTGAAAGTGGGACAGGGGACACCATATATTTT. Translation: CSVESGTGDTIYF.

The rearrangement uses TRBV11-2 and TRBJ2-7, with TRBD1 matching over 10 bases. CDR3 length equals 14 residues. Germline V CDR1 and CDR2: SGHAT, FQNNGV. V dropped 5 bases and J dropped 4; count of bases not matched to a gene: 5. CDR3 amino acids: CASSRDRGGYEQYF. CDR3 bases: TGTGCCAGCAGCCGGGACAGGGGCGGGTACGAGCAGTACTTC.

V gene TRBV6-1 combines with J gene TRBJ2-5; TRBD2 might be the D (6 bases). V dropped 6 bases and J dropped 5 bases, with 13 bases sitting between them. CDR1 MNHNS and CDR2 SASEGT come from the germline V gene. The CDR3 covers 13 residues. CDR3 sequence reads: CASSRWGRETQYF. The CDR3 DNA follows: TGTGCCAGCAGCCGGTGGGGGAGGGAGACCCAGTACTTC.

The chain uses TRBV5-4 and TRBJ2-5, with 7 bases that match TRBD1. The CDR3 runs 14 residues. Germline V gene sequence: CDR1 SGHNT, CDR2 YYREEE (reference sequence). The trim removed 4 bases at V and 3 bases at J, leaving 6 bases unmatched. The CDR3 loop reads CASSPGQWEETQYF. For the CDR3, the DNA is TGTGCCAGCAGCCCGGGACAGTGGGAAGAGACCCAGTACTTC.

This clone showed up just once. The rearrangement joins TRBV7-6 to TRBJ2-7, with 8 bases matching TRBD1. Looked up from germline, CDR1 is SGHVS and CDR2 is FNYEAQ. The CDR3 sequence is 15 residues long. After removal of 3 bases from V and 3 bases from J, the junction contained 7 bases not matched to a gene. CDR3 bases: TGTGCCAGCAGCTTGGGGCTAACAGGGGGCTACGAGCAGTACTTC. Its translation is CASSLGLTGGYEQYF.

In this sample, this clone turned up a few times. CDR3 residues: CASSETGHGNTIYF. CDR3 DNA sequence: TGTGCCAGCAGCGAAACAGGGCATGGAAACACCATATATTTT. The chain recombines TRBV2 with TRBJ1-3, with D tentatively TRBD1 (6 bases). The CDR3 has 14 residues. V was shortened by 6 bases and J by 3 bases, with 12 bases between the two germline ends. Germline V gene sequence: CDR1 SNHLY, CDR2 FYNNEI.

The chain recombines TRBV5-6 with TRBJ1-4, with D tentatively TRBD1 (5 bases). Trimming removed 0 bases from V and 2 bases from J, with 11 bases in between. Germline-derived CDR1 and CDR2 are SGHDT and YYEEEE. The CDR3 has 16 residues. This chain's CDR3 is CASSLVGAATNEKLFF. DNA of the CDR3: TGTGCCAGCAGCTTGGTAGGGGCGGCTACTAATGAAAAACTGTTTTTT.

The chain carries TRBV30 and TRBJ1-2; 10 nucleotides align to TRBD1. V was pared by 5 bases and J by 3 bases, with 9 bases of the junction left unmatched. The CDR3 consists of 15 residues. CDR1 and CDR2 (germline): GTSNPN, SVGIG (reference sequence). The chain's CDR3 is CAWVTGTGEYYGYTF. The CDR3 nucleotides are TGTGCCTGGGTAACCGGGACAGGGGAGTACTATGGCTACACCTTC.

This clone was found once. A junction boundary mismatches the germline segment, possibly from a read error. The chain has TRBV7-9 and TRBJ1-2, with D perhaps TRBD1 (6 bases). Per germline, CDR1 SEHNR and CDR2 FQNEAQ (reference sequence). The length of the CDR3 is 15 residues. In nucleotides, the CDR3 is TGTTCCAGCAGCCCCCCCCTTAACAGGGCTGATGGCTACACCTTC. Protein sequence: CSSSPPLNRADGYTF.

This clone was seen once. Other nucleotide sequences from this sample produce the same CDR3. The CDR3: CASSILRGQGTDNEQFF. CDR3 nucleotides: TGTGCCAGTAGTATTCTTAGGGGACAGGGAACAGACAATGAGCAGTTCTTC. This chain links TRBV19 with TRBJ2-1, with TRBD1 identical over 9 bases. Trimming at V came to 3 bases and at J to 5 bases, leaving 11 bases not matched to a gene. The CDR3 spans 17 residues. The germline V gene has CDR1 LNHDA and CDR2 SQIVND (reference sequence).